This TCR beta chain is drawn from a study of blood T cell repertoires in COVID-19. TCRdb's copy holds only in-frame clones and misses some; the assay was immunoSEQ multiplex PCR. The repertoire consists of 250,000 or so clones, with more than 75% occurring once and the leading ten covering 2% to 2.5%. Deletions cut 1 base from V and 7 bases from J, with 7 bases between. This CDR3 region has 13 residues. Germline V CDR1 and CDR2: LGHDT, YNNKEL (reference sequence). The chain carries TRBV3-1 (or the pseudogene TRBV3-2) and TRBJ2-2; D remains ambiguous. The receptor comes from a woman aged 50 to 60 who had recovered from COVID-19. Source material: PBMCs or T cells enriched from blood (not recorded which). Here the CDR3 reads CASSQVGYGELFF. The CDR3 DNA sequence: TGTGCCAGCAGCCAAGTCGGGTACGGGGAGCTGTTTTTT.